In this sample, the clone carrying this T cell receptor (beta chain) turned up once. These data come from a study of regulatory dendritic cells for organ transplantation. With 10 bases removed from V and 0 bases from J, the gap between germline ends came to 10 bases. CDR1 and CDR2 from the germline V gene are PRHDT and FYEKMQ (reference sequence). This CDR3 is built from 13 residues. Assay used: immunoSEQ multiplex PCR; TCRdb lists only in-frame clones, some missing. The sample includes 35,000 to 45,000 clones, around nine tenths of them seen just once. The rearrangement joins TRBV13 to TRBJ1-3; perhaps TRBD1 as D (5 bases). Material for sequencing was naive CD8+ T cells from blood. Subset reported: CD45RA+ naive T cells. The receptor comes from a human donor in good health. The CDR3 DNA reads TGTGCCACCAAGGACATCTCTGGAAACACCATATATTTT. As protein: CATKDISGNTIYF.